This TCR beta chain was recovered during a study of control samples from healthy donors and cancer patients. The assay was immunoSEQ multiplex PCR, and TCRdb's table has in-frame clones only and misses some. The table lists roughly 69,000 clones, around 87% of them singletons. The CDR3 spans 12 residues. In germline, CDR1 is SNHLY, CDR2 FYNNEI. V lost 8 bases and J lost 0, with 4 bases in between. The specimen was PBMCs. This chain uses TRBV2 with TRBJ2-2; unclear D gene. The receptor was isolated from a woman in her forties or fifties with head and neck cancer. In nucleotides, the CDR3 is TGTGCCAGCTCTACGAACACCGGGGAGCTGTTTTTT. Translation gives CASSTNTGELFF.